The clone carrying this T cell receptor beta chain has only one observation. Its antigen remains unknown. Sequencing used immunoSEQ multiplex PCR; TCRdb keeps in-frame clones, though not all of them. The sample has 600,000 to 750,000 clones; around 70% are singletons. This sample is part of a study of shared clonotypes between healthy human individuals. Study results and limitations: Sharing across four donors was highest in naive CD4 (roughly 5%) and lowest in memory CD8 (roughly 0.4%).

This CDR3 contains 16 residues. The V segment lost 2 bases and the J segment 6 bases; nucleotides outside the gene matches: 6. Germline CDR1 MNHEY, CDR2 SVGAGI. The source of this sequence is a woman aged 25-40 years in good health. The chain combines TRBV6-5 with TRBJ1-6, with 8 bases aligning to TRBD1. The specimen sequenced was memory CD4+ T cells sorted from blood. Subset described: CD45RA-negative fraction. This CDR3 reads CASSYETGVPNSPLHF. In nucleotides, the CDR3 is TGTGCCAGCAGTTACGAGACAGGGGTTCCTAATTCACCCCTCCACTTT.